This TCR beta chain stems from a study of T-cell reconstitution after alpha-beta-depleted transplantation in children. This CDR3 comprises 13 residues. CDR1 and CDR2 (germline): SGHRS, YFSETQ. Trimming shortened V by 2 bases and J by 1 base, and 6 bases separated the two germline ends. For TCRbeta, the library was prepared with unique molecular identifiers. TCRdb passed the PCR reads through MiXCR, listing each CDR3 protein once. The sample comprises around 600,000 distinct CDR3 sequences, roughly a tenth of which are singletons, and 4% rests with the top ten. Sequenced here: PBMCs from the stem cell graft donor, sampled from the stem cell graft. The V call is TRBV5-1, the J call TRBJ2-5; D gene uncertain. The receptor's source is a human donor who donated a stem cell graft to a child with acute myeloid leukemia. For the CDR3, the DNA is TGCGCCAGCAGCTTCAGTCCCCAAGAGACCCAGTACTTC. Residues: CASSFSPQETQYF.